The 15 T cell receptor beta chains in this list originate from one sample, sequenced in a study of sequential checkpoint blockade in melanoma. Here immunoSEQ multiplex PCR was the method, and the copy in TCRdb shows in-frame clones only, minus some. The sample holds under 6,500 clones, around 26% seen once. Treatment indicated: randomized to nivolumab then ipilimumab (arm A) or the reverse (arm B). The sequences come from tumor tissue (inferred from file names), collected from a patient given nivolumab and ipilimumab in sequence. Receptor source: a human donor with melanoma.

There are a few counts of this clone. CDR3 sequence: CASSPPLGTEAFF. The CDR3 coding sequence is TGTGCCAGCAGTCCCCCTCTGGGCACTGAAGCTTTCTTT. This sequence joins TRBV6-8 and TRBJ1-1, with no clear D. Germline CDR1 MNHGY, CDR2 SAAAGT. The CDR3 length is 13 residues. The V gene lost 5 bases and the J gene lost 4 bases, with 11 bases spanning the gap.

This clone was observed a few times. The CDR3 region has the DNA TGTGCCAGCAGTTTGGGGGCCGGGGTAGAGACCCAGTACTTC. Translating gives CASSLGAGVETQYF. The chain couples TRBV28 to TRBJ2-5; a weak D match, TRBD1 (6 bases). Trimming removed 3 bases at V and 4 bases at J, with 12 bases between. The CDR3 length is 14 residues. From germline, CDR1 is MDHEN and CDR2 SYDVKM.

In its sample, this clone is medium-sized. V is TRBV6-8 and J is TRBJ1-2; no firm D call. The CDR3 is 13 residues long. V lost 6 bases and J 2 bases, leaving 10 bases between the germline ends. Germline assignment: CDR1 MNHGY and CDR2 SAAAGT. This chain's CDR3 is CASRITANYGYTF. As DNA, the CDR3 is TGTGCCAGCAGGATCACAGCAAACTATGGCTACACCTTC.

This clone occurred a few times. The chain joins TRBV9 to TRBJ1-5; a weak D match, TRBD1 (5 bases). CDR1 and CDR2 (germline): SGDLS, YYNGEE. This CDR3 comprises 14 residues. V was clipped by 5 bases and J by 4 bases, with 13 bases between them. The chain's CDR3 is CASSVRAENQPQHF. CDR3 nucleotides: TGTGCCAGCAGTGTCAGGGCAGAAAATCAGCCCCAGCATTTT. Full variable domain (remainder filled in from reference TRBV9 and TRBJ1-5): DSGVTQTPKHLITATGQRVTLRCSPRSGDLSVYWYQQSLDQGLQFLIQYYNGEERAKGNILERFSAQQFPDLHSELNLSSLELGDSALYFCASSVRAENQPQHFGDGTRLSIL.

This clone has just a few counts. The chain uses TRBV9 and TRBJ2-1, with 8 positions matching TRBD2. CDR3 length: 14 residues. V gave up 1 base and J gave up 6 bases; unmatched junction bases: 3. Germline V gene sequence: CDR1 SGDLS, CDR2 YYNGEE. In nucleotides, the CDR3 is TGTGCCAGCAGCGTAAGAAGCGGGAGCAATGAGCAGTTCTTC. The encoded protein is CASSVRSGSNEQFF. Filled out from reference TRBV9 and TRBJ2-1, the complete variable domain reads DSGVTQTPKHLITATGQRVTLRCSPRSGDLSVYWYQQSLDQGLQFLIQYYNGEERAKGNILERFSAQQFPDLHSELNLSSLELGDSALYFCASSVRSGSNEQFFGPGTRLTVL.

The sample holds a few counts of this clone. This chain uses TRBV6-8 with TRBJ2-4; 7 bases align to TRBD1. This CDR3 is built from 15 residues. Trimming cost V 6 bases and J 5 bases; bases outside gene matches: 10. The germline gives CDR1 MNHGY, CDR2 SAAAGT. CDR3 region: CASSSPTGPQNIQYF. The CDR3 nucleotides read TGTGCCAGCAGCTCCCCGACAGGGCCCCAAAACATTCAGTACTTC.

Only a few counts were recorded for this clone. Here the CDR3 reads CASSLLPTGATNEKLFF. DNA for the CDR3: TGTGCCAGCAGCTTACTACCCACGGGTGCAACTAATGAAAAACTGTTTTTT. The chain uses TRBV11-3 and TRBJ1-4, with no clear D. The CDR3 sequence is 17 residues long. V lost 2 bases and J 0 bases, leaving 13 bases between the germline ends. CDR1 is SGHNT and CDR2 is YENEEA in the germline V gene. Full variable domain (rest looked up from reference TRBV11-3 and TRBJ1-4): EAGVVQSPRYKIIEKKQPVAFWCNPISGHNTLYWYLQNLGQGPELLIRYENEEAVDDSQLPKDRFSAERLKGVDSTLKIQPAELGDSAVYLCASSLLPTGATNEKLFFGSGTQLSVL.

The chain joins TRBV18 to TRBJ2-7, with unresolved D. V gave up 5 bases and J gave up 3 bases, with 14 bases separating them. Germline V gene sequence: CDR1 KGHSH, CDR2 LQKENI. The CDR3 runs 14 residues. CDR3 sequence reads: CASSAPPYLYEQYF. CDR3 DNA: TGTGCCAGCTCAGCGCCCCCTTATCTCTACGAGCAGTACTTC.

This clone counts as medium-sized. The V and J genes are TRBV6-8 and TRBJ2-6; perhaps TRBD1 as D (6 bases). The CDR3 sequence is 14 residues long. V lost 8 bases, J lost 0 bases, and 8 bases lay in between. Per the germline V gene, CDR1 is MNHGY and CDR2 is SAAAGT. Here the CDR3 DNA reads TGTGCCAGCGGACAGTTCTCTGGGGCCAACGTCCTGACTTTC. Translating it yields CASGQFSGANVLTF.

Written as DNA, the CDR3 is TGCGCCAGCAGCTTGGAAGGGAAGTATTCACCCCTCCACTTT. It yields the protein CASSLEGKYSPLHF. The J gene is TRBJ1-6, the V gene TRBV5-1; no reliable D call. The CDR3 is made up of 14 amino acids. Germline lookup yields CDR1 SGHRS and CDR2 YFSETQ. V gave up 0 bases and J gave up 8 bases, with 9 bases separating them.

This clone has at least ten counts. The chain carries TRBV6-8 and TRBJ2-7; the D gene is possibly TRBD1 (7 bases). The V end lost 1 base, the J end lost 3 bases, and 13 bases lay between the germline ends. This CDR3 is 15 amino acids long. CDR1 is MNHGY, CDR2 SAAAGT, per germline. CDR3 in amino acids: CASSYYRGGDYEQYF. Here the CDR3 DNA reads TGTGCCAGCAGTTACTACAGGGGCGGGGACTACGAGCAGTACTTC.

The V and J genes are TRBV19 and TRBJ1-2; D might be TRBD1 (6 bases). The CDR3 has 14 residues. Germline V CDR1 and CDR2: LNHDA, SQIVND (reference sequence). With 3 bases removed from V and 0 bases from J, the gap between germline ends came to 8 bases. The CDR3 region has the DNA TGTGCCAGTAGTATTCAGGGGTCTAACTATGGCTACACCTTC. Translating it yields CASSIQGSNYGYTF.

This clone was detected only a few times. This sequence joins TRBV7-2 and TRBJ1-5; D is possibly TRBD1 (5 bases). Per germline, CDR1 SGHTA and CDR2 FQGNSA. The CDR3 extends over 13 amino acids. Between the trimmed V and J ends, which lost 5 bases and 9 bases, there was a span of 14 bases. CDR3 DNA: TGTGCCAGCAGCCCCAGGGCTTCCGGGCCCCAGCATTTT. The encoded protein is CASSPRASGPQHF.

The V call is TRBV15, the J call TRBJ1-5, with TRBD1 as a possible D gene (6 bases). The ends were cut back, 4 bases at V and 4 bases at J, with 17 bases in the middle. The V gene's germline CDR1 is LNHNV and CDR2 YYDKDF (reference sequence). This CDR3 spans 16 amino acids. The CDR3 coding sequence is TGTGCCACCAGCAATTTGGGAGGGGGGGGGAATCAGCCCCAGCATTTT. Residues: CATSNLGGGGNQPQHF.

This clone was picked up a small number of times. The rearrangement joins TRBV4-1 to TRBJ2-7; D is undetermined. The CDR3 covers 13 residues. Trimming took 0 bases from V and 4 from J, leaving 7 bases between them. CDR1 is MGHRA, CDR2 YSYEKL, per germline. CDR3 region: CASSQDPLYEQYF. DNA for the CDR3: TGCGCCAGCAGCCAAGATCCCCTTTACGAGCAGTACTTC.